Shown below are 30 T cell receptor beta chains from a single sample sequenced in a study of T cells in localized non-small cell lung cancer. Clones were read by immunoSEQ multiplex PCR, and TCRdb kept only the in-frame ones, dropping some. In the table there are some 31,000 clones, about 80% of which are singletons. This specimen was peripheral blood, taken before any cancer treatment. These receptors all stem from a male donor at least 60 years old with stage II squamous cell lung carcinoma.

This clone appeared a few times. V is TRBV27 and J is TRBJ2-7, with D possibly being TRBD2 (6 bases). The CDR3 totals 16 residues. CDR1 MNHEY and CDR2 SMNVEV come from the germline V gene (reference sequence). Trimming took 4 bases from V and 0 from J, leaving 16 bases between them. CDR3 amino acids: CASSSLLGGNSYEQYF. Written as DNA, the CDR3 is TGTGCCAGCAGTTCACTACTAGGAGGGAACTCCTACGAGCAGTACTTC.

This rearrangement joins TRBV4-1 to TRBJ1-1, with D possibly TRBD1 on 5 matching bases. This CDR3 is built from 14 residues. V lost 3 bases and J lost 1, with 9 bases in between. The germline CDR1 and CDR2 sequences are MGHRA and YSYEKL. CDR3 DNA sequence: TGCGCCAGCAGCCACGACAGTTCGAACACTGAAGCTTTCTTT. This translates into CASSHDSSNTEAFF.

V usage is TRBV27 and J usage is TRBJ2-1, with 8 bases lining up with TRBD2. Germline-derived CDR1 and CDR2 are MNHEY and SMNVEV (reference sequence). The junction had 9 bases not matched to a gene; V was cut back by 4 bases and J by 7 bases. This CDR3 is built from 15 residues. CDR3 DNA sequence: TGTGCCAGCAGTTCCGGGACTAGGGCTCGTAATGAGCAGTTCTTC. Translating gives CASSSGTRARNEQFF.

This chain joins TRBV5-6 and TRBJ2-5; D may match TRBD1 or TRBD2 (5 bases each). V lost 1 base and J 3 bases, leaving 10 bases between the germline ends. CDR1 and CDR2 (germline): SGHDT, YYEEEE. The CDR3 spans 14 residues. The CDR3 DNA follows: TGTGCCAGCAGCTTGTGGCAGGGAGAAGAGACCCAGTACTTC. Translation: CASSLWQGEETQYF.

The CDR3 DNA reads TGTGCCAGCAACCTAGGAGGCCAAGGGAATTCACCCCTCCACTTT. It translates to CASNLGGQGNSPLHF. This rearrangement joins TRBV5-8 to TRBJ1-6; no definite D call. The CDR3 length is 15 residues. Germline V lookup: CDR1 SGHTS, CDR2 YDEGEE. Trimming removed 6 bases from V and 7 bases from J, with 17 bases in between.

By share, this clone counts as medium-sized. V gene TRBV14 combines with J gene TRBJ1-1; a possible D gene is TRBD1 (6 bases). The CDR3 covers 15 residues. The germline V gene has CDR1 SGHDN and CDR2 FVKESK. Trimming shortened V by 1 base and J by 2 bases, and 11 bases separated the two germline ends. CDR3 nucleotides: TGTGCCAGCAGCCAAGGGGGGGCCCTAAACACTGAAGCTTTCTTT. This translates into CASSQGGALNTEAFF.

A few counts support this clone. The gene calls are TRBV19 and TRBJ2-1; no definite D call. CDR3 length: 11 residues. Between the trimmed V and J ends, which lost 5 bases and 8 bases, there was a span of 7 bases. Looked up from germline, CDR1 is LNHDA and CDR2 is SQIVND (reference sequence). The CDR3: CASSVWDEQFF. The CDR3 DNA sequence: TGTGCCAGTAGTGTCTGGGATGAGCAGTTCTTC.

The CDR3 sequence is CASSLGPATTEAFF. In DNA, the CDR3 is TGTGCCAGCAGCTTGGGGCCAGCGACCACTGAAGCTTTCTTT. This chain joins TRBV5-6 and TRBJ1-1; D unresolved. Germline V gives CDR1 SGHDT, CDR2 YYEEEE. The germline V and J ends were trimmed by 0 bases and 4 bases, with 10 bases remaining between them. The CDR3 extends over 14 amino acids.

The chain links TRBV27 to TRBJ1-1, with no clear D. With 2 bases removed from V and 1 base from J, the gap between germline ends came to 11 bases. Germline CDR1 reads MNHEY; CDR2 reads SMNVEV (reference sequence). CDR3 size: 15 residues. As DNA, the CDR3 is TGTGCCAGCAGTTTACGGCTGGGAACGAACACTGAAGCTTTCTTT. This encodes CASSLRLGTNTEAFF.

The chain uses TRBV7-9 and TRBJ2-2; 7 bases align to TRBD2. Germline trimming cut 2 bases from V and 2 bases from J; bases unmatched to any gene: 2. The CDR3 covers 15 residues. Germline values: CDR1 SEHNR, CDR2 FQNEAQ (reference sequence). The CDR3 DNA follows: TGTGCCAGCAGCTTACTAGCGGTAAACACCGGGGAGCTGTTTTTT. Translation: CASSLLAVNTGELFF. Filled out from reference TRBV7-9 and TRBJ2-2, the complete variable domain reads DTGVSQNPRHKITKRGQNVTFRCDPISEHNRLYWYRQTLGQGPEFLTYFQNEAQLEKSRLLSDRFSAERPKGSFSTLEIQRTEQGDSAMYLCASSLLAVNTGELFFGEGSRLTVL.

The chain recombines TRBV28 with TRBJ1-5; the D is unclear. With 5 bases removed from V and 7 bases from J, the gap between germline ends came to 12 bases. The CDR3 spans 13 residues. Germline assignment: CDR1 MDHEN and CDR2 SYDVKM. CDR3 sequence reads: CASSPATGQPQHF. The CDR3 coding sequence is TGTGCCAGCAGTCCGGCTACGGGCCAGCCCCAGCATTTT.

The rearrangement links TRBV6-4 to TRBJ1-2; 7 nucleotides agree with TRBD1. Germline V lookup: CDR1 MRHNA, CDR2 SNTAGT. With V trimmed by 6 bases and J by 13 bases, 17 bases remained unmatched. The CDR3 has 14 amino acids. The CDR3 loop reads CASRDQTGTFRGTF. The CDR3 nucleotides read TGTGCCAGCAGGGACCAGACAGGGACCTTTAGGGGCACCTTC.

The sample holds a few counts of this clone. Other DNA sequences in the sample encode the same CDR3. The V and J genes are TRBV19 and TRBJ1-1; D is uncertain. Germline V gives CDR1 LNHDA, CDR2 SQIVND (reference sequence). The CDR3 covers 13 residues. V dropped 3 bases and J dropped 4 bases, with 9 bases sitting between them. CDR3 nucleotide sequence: TGTGCCAGTAGTATTAGCGGGTCCACTGAAGCTTTCTTT. It is translated as CASSISGSTEAFF.

The rearrangement joins TRBV9 to TRBJ1-2; no clear D gene. The CDR3 sequence is 14 residues long. Germline V CDR1 and CDR2: SGDLS, YYNGEE. V was pared by 0 bases and J by 4 bases, with 10 bases between. The CDR3 loop is CASSVVRPPYGYTF. In nucleotides, the CDR3 is TGTGCCAGCAGCGTAGTCAGGCCGCCCTATGGCTACACCTTC.

The gene calls are TRBV18 and TRBJ2-2, with 11 bases aligning to TRBD1. The CDR3 covers 16 residues. Germline CDR1 and CDR2: KGHSH and LQKENI. V dropped 0 bases and J dropped 7; count of bases not matched to a gene: 4. Here the CDR3 DNA reads TGTGCCAGCTCACCACCCGGGACAGGGGGAGTCGGGGAGCTGTTTTTT. Translating it yields CASSPPGTGGVGELFF.

The V and J genes are TRBV5-8 and TRBJ2-1, with 7 bases that match TRBD1. The CDR3 loop spans 16 amino acids. Trimming cost V 0 bases and J 4 bases; bases outside gene matches: 7. Germline CDR1 reads SGHTS; CDR2 reads YDEGEE. CDR3 protein: CASSLGQGSGYNEQFF. The CDR3 DNA reads TGTGCCAGCAGCTTGGGACAGGGTTCGGGGTACAATGAGCAGTTCTTC.

The chain couples TRBV10-1 to TRBJ1-1; no firm D call. V was clipped by 4 bases and J by 7 bases, with 16 bases between them. CDR3 size: 14 residues. Germline V gene lookup returns CDR1 WNHNN and CDR2 SYGVQD (reference sequence). DNA of the CDR3: TGCGCCAGCAGTGGGGAGGTGGGCAAGGGTGAAGCTTTCTTT. Translating it yields CASSGEVGKGEAFF.

This chain joins TRBV30 and TRBJ1-2; 8 bases map to TRBD1. Germline values: CDR1 GTSNPN, CDR2 SVGIG (reference sequence). Trimming cost V 1 base and J 2 bases; bases outside gene matches: 12. CDR3 length: 17 amino acids. The chain's CDR3 is CAWSALTWRTGNYGYTF. Here the CDR3 DNA reads TGTGCCTGGAGTGCTCTAACATGGCGGACAGGGAACTATGGCTACACCTTC.

The V call is TRBV4-2, the J call TRBJ2-3; TRBD2 matches at 7 bases. J lost 2 bases, V lost 1 base, and 0 bases had no gene match. Germline CDR1 and CDR2: LGHNA and YNFKEQ. CDR3 size: 14 residues. CDR3 sequence (DNA): TGTGCCAGCAGCCAAGGACTAGCCACAGATACGCAGTATTTT. Residues: CASSQGLATDTQYF.

The chain uses TRBV29-1 and TRBJ1-1; D perhaps matches TRBD1 (5 bases). The germline CDR1 and CDR2 sequences are SQVTM and ANQGSEA. The CDR3 is made up of 13 amino acids. The V end lost 4 bases, the J end lost 0 bases, and 9 bases lay between the germline ends. The CDR3 loop is CSVVGGLNTEAFF. The CDR3 DNA reads as TGCAGCGTTGTTGGGGGATTGAACACTGAAGCTTTCTTT.

The V call is TRBV19, the J call TRBJ1-2; the D is unclear. V was shortened by 10 bases and J by 8 bases, with 17 bases between the two germline ends. Germline V gene lookup returns CDR1 LNHDA and CDR2 SQIVND (reference sequence). CDR3 length equals 12 residues. DNA for the CDR3: TGTGCCACCAAGGAGTTAGGGAGCGGCTACACCTTC. It encodes CATKELGSGYTF.

The CDR3 region has the DNA TGTGCCAGCAGCTTAGCAGGGTTGGATGAGCAGTTCTTC. Translating it yields CASSLAGLDEQFF. This chain connects TRBV7-9 to TRBJ2-1; D ambiguous. CDR3 length equals 13 residues. V was trimmed by 0 bases and J by 8 bases, leaving 8 bases between them. Germline-derived CDR1 and CDR2 are SEHNR and FQNEAQ (reference sequence).

The chain's CDR3 is CASSIQGSYNEQFF. In nucleotides, the CDR3 is TGTGCCAGTAGTATACAGGGTTCCTACAATGAGCAGTTCTTC. The rearrangement uses TRBV19 and TRBJ2-1, with D possibly TRBD1 on 5 matching bases. CDR1 is LNHDA and CDR2 is SQIVND in the germline V gene (reference sequence). The length of the CDR3 is 14 residues. Between the trimmed V and J ends, which lost 2 bases and 1 base, there was a span of 6 bases.

The genes are TRBV2 and TRBJ1-1, with TRBD1 matching 9 bases. The CDR3 extends over 16 amino acids. Germline V gene data show CDR1 as SNHLY and CDR2 as FYNNEI. V gave up 4 bases and J gave up 6 bases; unmatched junction bases: 12. This chain's CDR3 is CASSGIGQGFGAEAFF. DNA for the CDR3: TGTGCCAGCAGTGGAATTGGACAGGGGTTTGGGGCTGAAGCTTTCTTT.

V and J are TRBV6-1 and TRBJ1-2; 8 bases match TRBD1. Germline CDR1 reads MNHNS; CDR2 reads SASEGT. V lost 5 bases and J lost 7; bases outside the gene matches: 9. The CDR3 sequence is 14 residues long. The CDR3 DNA is TGTGCCAGCAGTATGGACAGGGTATCCTCTGGCTACACCTTC. Its protein product is CASSMDRVSSGYTF.

CDR3 DNA sequence: TGTGCTAGTGGTTTGCGAGCAGGCGGTGATGAGCAGTTCTTC. Translated: CASGLRAGGDEQFF. V and J are TRBV12-5 and TRBJ2-1, with D uncertain. Germline V CDR1 and CDR2: LGHNT, FRNRAP. This CDR3 spans 14 amino acids. V lost 2 bases to trimming and J lost 8 bases, with 13 bases between them.

This chain connects TRBV2 to TRBJ2-1; D is undetermined. Germline V gene data show CDR1 as SNHLY and CDR2 as FYNNEI. The ends were cut back, 5 bases at V and 10 bases at J, with 12 bases in the middle. The CDR3 has 12 residues. CDR3 sequence (DNA): TGTGCCAGCAGTCTCCTTACTGGCGAGCAGTTCTTC. Its translation: CASSLLTGEQFF.

The chain is built from TRBV5-4 and TRBJ1-6; D not resolved. In germline, CDR1 is SGHNT, CDR2 YYREEE (reference sequence). V lost 2 bases to trimming and J lost 8 bases, with 14 bases between them. This CDR3 has 15 amino acids. CDR3 nucleotides: TGTGCCAGCAGCTTCGGGGAAGGGTGGGATTCACCCCTCCACTTT. Translating gives CASSFGEGWDSPLHF.

About this clone: One junction end does not reproduce the germline sequence, and a read error may be involved. This sequence joins TRBV2 and TRBJ2-6, with TRBD1 matching over 9 bases. The CDR3 runs to 18 residues. Germline loops: CDR1 SNHLY, CDR2 FYNNEI. This CDR3 reads CAGSLQGASRSGANVLTF. In DNA form, the CDR3 reads TGTGCCGGCAGTTTACAGGGGGCTTCAAGGTCTGGGGCCAACGTCCTGACTTTC.

This chain uses TRBV7-9 with TRBJ1-1; 9 nucleotides align to TRBD1. V dropped 5 bases and J dropped 6; count of bases not matched to a gene: 7. CDR1 is SEHNR, CDR2 FQNEAQ, per germline (reference sequence). CDR3 size: 14 residues. The CDR3 loop is CASSTWTGESEAFF. In DNA form, the CDR3 reads TGTGCCAGCAGCACCTGGACAGGGGAATCTGAAGCTTTCTTT.